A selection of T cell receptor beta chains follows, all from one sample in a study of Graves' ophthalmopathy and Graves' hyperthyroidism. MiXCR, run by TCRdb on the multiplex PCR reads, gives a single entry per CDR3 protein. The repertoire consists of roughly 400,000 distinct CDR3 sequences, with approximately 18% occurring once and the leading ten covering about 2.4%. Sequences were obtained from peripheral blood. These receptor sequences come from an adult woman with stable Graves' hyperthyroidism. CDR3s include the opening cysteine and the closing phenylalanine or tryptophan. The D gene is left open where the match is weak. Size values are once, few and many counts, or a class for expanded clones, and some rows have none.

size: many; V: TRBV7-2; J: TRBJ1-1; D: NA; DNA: TGTGCCAGCAGCTTAGTGGGTGTTTTGGACACTGAAGCTTTCTTT; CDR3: CASSLVGVLDTEAFF
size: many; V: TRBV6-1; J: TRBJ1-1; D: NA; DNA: TGTGCCAGCCGACCAACAGGGATAAGGACTGAAGCTTTCTTT; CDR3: CASRPTGIRTEAFF
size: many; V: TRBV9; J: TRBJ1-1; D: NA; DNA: TGTGCCAGCAGCGCCAGGGGAGCAGGGACTGAAGCTTTCTTT; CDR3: CASSARGAGTEAFF
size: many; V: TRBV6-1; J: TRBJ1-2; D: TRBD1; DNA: TGTGCCAGCAGGTCAGGGGGCGACTATGGCTACACCTTC; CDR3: CASRSGGDYGYTF
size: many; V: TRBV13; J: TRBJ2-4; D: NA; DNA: TGTGCCAGCAGCTTAGGAGCCACCCTAGCCAAAAACATTCAGTACTTC; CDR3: CASSLGATLAKNIQYF
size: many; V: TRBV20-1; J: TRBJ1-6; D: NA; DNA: TGCAGTGCTAGAGCGGCCGGGTATAATTCACCCCTCCACTTT; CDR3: CSARAAGYNSPLHF
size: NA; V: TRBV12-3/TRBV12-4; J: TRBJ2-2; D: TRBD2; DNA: TGTGCCAGCAGTTCCATCCTCCCGACTAGCGGGGTGAACACCGGGGAGCTGTTTTTT; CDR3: CASSSILPTSGVNTGELFF
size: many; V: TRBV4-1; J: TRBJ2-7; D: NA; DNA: TGCGCCAGCAGCCAAGAAGCCGCCTGGCCCGGGGGGCAGTACTTC; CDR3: CASSQEAAWPGGQYF
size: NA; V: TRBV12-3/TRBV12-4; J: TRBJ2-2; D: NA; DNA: TGTGCCAGCATCCTCGGGAGCGGGGAGCTGTTTTTT; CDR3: CASILGSGELFF
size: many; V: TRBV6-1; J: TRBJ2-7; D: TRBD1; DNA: TGTGCCAGCAGGGATCCCCGACAGGGAAACTACGAGCAGTACTTC; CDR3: CASRDPRQGNYEQYF
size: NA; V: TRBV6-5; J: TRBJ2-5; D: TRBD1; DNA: TGTGCCAGCAGTTACACACAGGGGCAGGAGACCCAGTACTTC; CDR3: CASSYTQGQETQYF
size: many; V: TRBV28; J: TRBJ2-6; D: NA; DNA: TGTGCCAGCACCTTCGTGGGTAGGGAACCGCCTTACTCTGGGGCCAACGTCCTGACTTTC; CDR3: CASTFVGREPPYSGANVLTF
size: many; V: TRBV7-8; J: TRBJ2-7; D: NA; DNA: TGTGCCAGCAGCTTAGACCCTCTCTCCTACGAGCAGTACTTC; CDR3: CASSLDPLSYEQYF
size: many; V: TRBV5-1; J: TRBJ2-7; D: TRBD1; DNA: TGCGCCAGCAGGTGGACAGGTAATTCCTACGAGCAGTACTTC; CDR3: CASRWTGNSYEQYF
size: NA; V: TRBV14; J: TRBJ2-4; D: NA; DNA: TGTGCCAGCAGCCAAGTACGGGGGATTCAGTACTTC; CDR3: CASSQVRGIQYF
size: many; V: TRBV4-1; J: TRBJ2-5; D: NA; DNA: TGCGCCAGCAGCCGGATGGAGGAAGAGACCCAGTACTTC; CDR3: CASSRMEEETQYF
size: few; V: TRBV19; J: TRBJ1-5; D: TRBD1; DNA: TGTGCCAGTAAAGCGACAGGGGAACAGCCCCAGCATTTT; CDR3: CASKATGEQPQHF
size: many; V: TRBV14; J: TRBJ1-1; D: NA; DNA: TGTGCCAGCAGCCAAGATATTGCTGGGGTGTCGAACACTGAAGCTTTCTTT; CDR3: CASSQDIAGVSNTEAFF
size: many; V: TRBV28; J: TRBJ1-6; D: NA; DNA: TGTGCCAGCGGGGGACACGGATTATCACCCCTCCACTTT; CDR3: CASGGHGLSPLHF
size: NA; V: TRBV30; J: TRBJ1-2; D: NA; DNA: TGTGCCTGGGCCTGGACAGCTAACTATGGCTACACCTTC; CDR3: CAWAWTANYGYTF
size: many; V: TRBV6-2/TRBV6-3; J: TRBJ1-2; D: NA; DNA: TGTGCCAGCGGGCAGGAGGGAGGCTACACCTTC; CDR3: CASGQEGGYTF
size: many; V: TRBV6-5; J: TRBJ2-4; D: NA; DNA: TGTGCCAGCAGTTACTCCGTGGCGGGGAAAGCCAAAAACATTCAGTACTTC; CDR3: CASSYSVAGKAKNIQYF
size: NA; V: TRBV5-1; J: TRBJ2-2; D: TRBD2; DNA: TGCGCCAGCAGCTTACCGGACAGCCGGACTAGCGGGAGGGCCACCGGGGAGCTGTTTTTT; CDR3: CASSLPDSRTSGRATGELFF
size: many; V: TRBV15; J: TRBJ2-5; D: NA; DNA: TGTGCCACCAGCAGTGTAAGGGGATCTTTCCCAGGGACCCAGTACTTC; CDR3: CATSSVRGSFPGTQYF